This is a list of T cell receptor beta chains from one sample in a study of blood T cell repertoires in COVID-19. Assay: immunoSEQ multiplex PCR; the TCRdb copy retains only in-frame clones and omits some. This table holds almost 55,000 clones, under 90% found once. Sequences were obtained from peripheral blood. The receptors shown here come from a man aged 45-65 years with acute or convalescent COVID-19. The CDR3 runs from the conserved cysteine through the conserved F or W. D genes are given only for firm matches. Clone size is stated in some rows and not others, as once, few, many or a class when expanded.

j_gene | v_gene | abundance | d_gene | CDR3nt | CDR3aa
TRBJ1-5 | TRBV19 | NA | NA | TGTGCCAGTAGGGCCCTGGGCAGGAATAGCAATCAGCCCCAGCATTTT | CASRALGRNSNQPQHF
TRBJ1-5 | TRBV7-9 | NA | NA | TGTGCCAGCAGCTACGGGTATAGCAATCAGCCCCAGCATTTT | CASSYGYSNQPQHF
TRBJ2-5 | TRBV5-4 | NA | NA | TGTGCCAGCAGCTTGGGGCCAGGCCAAGAGACCCAGTACTTC | CASSLGPGQETQYF
TRBJ2-1 | TRBV9 | NA | TRBD1 | TGTGCCAGCAGCGCATTCGGACAGGGCTCCTACAATGAGCAGTTCTTC | CASSAFGQGSYNEQFF
TRBJ2-3 | TRBV11-2 | NA | TRBD1 | TGTGCCAGCAGCTTAGCCGGGACAGGGGGCTACACAGATACGCAGTATTTT | CASSLAGTGGYTDTQYF
TRBJ1-4 | TRBV19 | once | TRBD1 | TGTGCCAGTAGTATGGGGACAGTCGGTGAAAAACTGTTTTTT | CASSMGTVGEKLFF
TRBJ2-1 | TRBV5-1 | NA | NA | TGCGCCAGCAGCTTGAATAGCGGATCCTACAATGAGCAGTTCTTC | CASSLNSGSYNEQFF
TRBJ1-6 | TRBV5-6 | few | TRBD1 | TGTGCCAGCAGCATACAGGGGCATAATTCACCCCTCCACTTT | CASSIQGHNSPLHF
TRBJ2-4 | TRBV6-1 | NA | TRBD2 | TGTGCCAGCAGTGAACAGGGACTAGCGGGAGTAATTGGCAAAAACATTCAGTACTTC | CASSEQGLAGVIGKNIQYF
TRBJ1-4 | TRBV10-3 | NA | NA | TGTGCCATCAGTGAGAGGGAGAATGAAAAACTGTTTTTT | CAISERENEKLFF
TRBJ2-1 | TRBV20-1 | NA | NA | TGCAGTGCTAGCACCTACAATGAGCAGTTCTTC | CSASTYNEQFF
TRBJ2-5 | TRBV28 | NA | TRBD1 | TGTGCCAGCAGATCCGGGACAGGGGGATTAAGGGAGACCCAGTACTTC | CASRSGTGGLRETQYF
TRBJ2-1 | TRBV6-5 | NA | NA | TGTGCCAGCAGTTACTCTAGCGGGACAGTCAATGAGCAGTTCTTC | CASSYSSGTVNEQFF
TRBJ1-5 | TRBV11-2 | NA | NA | TGTGCCAGCAGCTTAGGGGGCCCGACAGGTTTGAGCAATCAGCCCCAGCATTTT | CASSLGGPTGLSNQPQHF
TRBJ1-4 | TRBV12-3/TRBV12-4 | NA | NA | TGTGCCAGCAGTTTCGCTAGTGAAAAACTGTTTTTT | CASSFASEKLFF
TRBJ1-5 | TRBV28 | NA | NA | TGTGCCAGCAGGAAGGAGAACAATCAGCCCCAGCATTTT | CASRKENNQPQHF
TRBJ2-5 | TRBV3-1/TRBV3-2 | NA | TRBD2 | TGTGCCAGCAGCCGAGTTCTCGGACTAGCGGGAGTGGAGACCCAGTACTTC | CASSRVLGLAGVETQYF
TRBJ1-5 | TRBV3-1/TRBV3-2 | once | NA | TGTGCCAGCAGCCAAGACCCCAGTAGCAATCAGCCCCAGCATTTT | CASSQDPSSNQPQHF
TRBJ2-7 | TRBV30 | NA | NA | TGTGCCTGGAGTGTACTGGGGAGATCCCCCGAGCAGTACTTC | CAWSVLGRSPEQYF
TRBJ2-3 | TRBV5-6 | once | TRBD2 | TGTGCCAGCAGACTAGCGGGAGGGCCGATAGGCGCAGATACGCAGTATTTT | CASRLAGGPIGADTQYF
TRBJ2-1 | TRBV5-1 | NA | NA | TGCGCCAGCAGCTTGGGGACTTATTCCTACAATGAGCAGTTCTTC | CASSLGTYSYNEQFF
TRBJ1-2 | TRBV27 | once | TRBD1 | TGTGCCAGCAGTCTCGACGGGACAGGGCGGTATGGCTACACCTTC | CASSLDGTGRYGYTF
TRBJ1-1 | TRBV3-1/TRBV3-2 | NA | TRBD1 | TGTGCCAGCAGCAGACAGGGGGGGCTCACTGAAGCTTTCTTT | CASSRQGGLTEAFF
TRBJ1-1 | TRBV12-3/TRBV12-4 | NA | NA | TGTGCCAGCACTCACGACAGGAGAACTGAAGCTTTCTTT | CASTHDRRTEAFF
TRBJ1-5 | TRBV20-1 | NA | TRBD1 | TGCAGTGCTAGTCCCGGACAGGGATTTCTTAATCAGCCCCAGCATTTT | CSASPGQGFLNQPQHF
TRBJ1-3 | TRBV7-3 | NA | NA | TGTGCCAGCAGCCCCGAGGGGGACAATGGAAACACCATATATTTT | CASSPEGDNGNTIYF
TRBJ2-3 | TRBV18 | once | TRBD1 | TGTGCCAGCTCACTAGGGACAGGGACAACAGATACGCAGTATTTT | CASSLGTGTTDTQYF
TRBJ1-5 | TRBV19 | NA | TRBD1 | TGTGCCAGTAGTACCGGACAGGGATCAATGCCCCAGCATTTT | CASSTGQGSMPQHF
TRBJ1-6 | TRBV29-1 | NA | NA | TGCAGCGTTTCGACGGAGTATAATTCACCCCTCCACTTT | CSVSTEYNSPLHF
TRBJ2-2 | TRBV6-1 | NA | NA | TGTGCCAGCAGTGAATTTGGGGGCTCCACCGGGGAGCTGTTTTTT | CASSEFGGSTGELFF
TRBJ2-5 | TRBV3-1/TRBV3-2 | once | NA | TGTGCCAGCAGCCCCCAGTTGGAGGAGACCCAGTACTTC | CASSPQLEETQYF
TRBJ2-2 | TRBV3-1/TRBV3-2 | NA | NA | TGTGCCAGCAGCCAAGATGAGAGGAGGAATAGAAAGAACACCGGGGAGCTGTTTTTT | CASSQDERRNRKNTGELFF
TRBJ2-7 | TRBV27 | NA | NA | TGTGCCAGCAAATCGAGCCAGGCAAGCGGATACGAGCAGTACTTC | CASKSSQASGYEQYF
TRBJ1-4 | TRBV7-9 | NA | TRBD1 | TGTGCCAGCAGCTTGTCAGGGGGCGCGGAAAAACTGTTTTTT | CASSLSGGAEKLFF
TRBJ2-2 | TRBV11-2 | NA | TRBD2 | TGTGCCAGCAGCCCTATAGCGGGGACGAACACCGGGGAGCTGTTTTTT | CASSPIAGTNTGELFF
TRBJ1-1 | TRBV19 | few | TRBD1 | TGTGCCAGTACCCTGACAGGGAAGAACACTGAAGCTTTCTTT | CASTLTGKNTEAFF
TRBJ1-4 | TRBV27 | NA | NA | TGTGCCAGCAGTTTAGGGGGCACTAATGAAAAACTGTTTTTT | CASSLGGTNEKLFF
TRBJ2-7 | TRBV28 | NA | NA | TGTGCCAGCAGTTTCTACCCACCGGGGAACGAGCAGTACTTC | CASSFYPPGNEQYF
TRBJ2-1 | TRBV28 | NA | TRBD2 | TGTGCCAGCAGCCTCGGGACTAGCGGAGGGTACAATGAGCAGTTCTTC | CASSLGTSGGYNEQFF
TRBJ2-7 | TRBV5-4 | NA | TRBD1 | TGTGCCAGCAGCCACAACAGGGGTCCTTCCTACGAGCAGTACTTC | CASSHNRGPSYEQYF
TRBJ1-4 | TRBV19 | NA | NA | TGTGCCAGTAGTACCCAATACAGGGTAGAGGGTGAAAAACTGTTTTTT | CASSTQYRVEGEKLFF
TRBJ1-5 | TRBV6-1 | once | NA | TGTGCCAGCAGTGAATTGGTGCCGGGTCAGCCCCAGCATTTT | CASSELVPGQPQHF
TRBJ1-1 | TRBV6-4 | NA | NA | TGTGCCAGCAGTGACAACAGGGAGGGCACTGAAGCTTTCTTT | CASSDNREGTEAFF
TRBJ2-5 | TRBV7-3 | NA | TRBD2 | TGTGCCAGCGCGGCGAGCGGGGGGGCCTACGAGACCCAGTACTTC | CASAASGGAYETQYF
TRBJ1-3 | TRBV5-1 | NA | NA | TGCGCCAGCAGCTTGGCAGGGTACGGAAACACCATATATTTT | CASSLAGYGNTIYF